The T cell receptor (beta chain) under discussion was sequenced for a study of CD8 T cells in Susac syndrome. The ends lost 4 bases at V and 6 bases at J; junction bases unmatched: 10. Germline V gene lookup returns CDR1 SGDLS and CDR2 YYNGEE. The CDR3 totals 15 residues. RNA in amounts of 0.5 to 1 ug was reverse transcribed with random hexamers. TCRdb passed the immunoSEQ multiplex PCR reads through MiXCR, listing each CDR3 protein once. The sample has hundreds of thousands of distinct CDR3 sequences; around 95% are singletons. For this clonotype: Its cognate antigen is unknown.

Study-wide findings and caveats: Only a relatively small number of individuals were included in the TCR sequencing and HLA analysis.

The genes are TRBV9 and TRBJ1-5, with 7 bases that match TRBD1. This receptor was taken from a human donor with multiple sclerosis. Input material: CD4+ T cells from PBMCs. The CDR3 here is CASSLSQGVGQPQHF. CDR3 nucleotides: TGTGCCAGCAGCCTCTCGCAGGGGGTGGGTCAGCCCCAGCATTTT.